This T cell receptor (beta chain) is drawn from a study of beta chain features in type 1 diabetes. Expressed TCRB transcripts were sequenced after all isolated RNA was converted to cDNA. The assay was immunoSEQ multiplex PCR, and TCRdb's table has in-frame clones only and misses some. The table has 130,000 to 150,000 clones, 6.9% seen once. Findings of the study overall: Fewer junction insertions and more nucleotide deletions appeared in type 1 diabetes patients.

Germline-derived CDR1 and CDR2 are MDHEN and SYDVKM. The CDR3 covers 17 residues. The V and J ends lost 3 bases and 5 bases, in that order; junction bases with no gene match: 16. This clone turned up a few times. Its target is not known. The chain joins TRBV28 to TRBJ2-7, with 7 positions matching TRBD2. This receptor was identified in a woman aged 25 to 45 in good health. The specimen sequenced was central memory CD4+ T cells from blood. DNA of the CDR3: TGTGCCAGCAGTTTGGCTGCCTGGGGGGGTGGCGGGAACGAGCAGTACTTC. This translates into CASSLAAWGGGGNEQYF.